This is a list of T cell receptor beta chains from one sample in a study of blood T cell repertoires in COVID-19. Repertoires were generated with immunoSEQ multiplex PCR, while TCRdb's copy carries only in-frame clones and drops some. Of tens of thousands of clones detected, approximately 87% appear once; the ten largest clones hold 15% to 20%. The sequenced sample was peripheral blood. The receptors were gathered from a woman over 75 with acute or convalescent COVID-19. CDR3s include the opening cysteine and the closing phenylalanine or tryptophan. D genes are given only for firm matches. Clone size is shown for a subset of rows, as once, few, many or a class of expanded clone.

V,size,D,J,CDR3,DNA
TRBV28,once,.,TRBJ2-7,CASCSGARESSYEQYF,TGTGCCAGCTGCTCGGGGGCGCGGGAGAGTTCCTACGAGCAGTACTTC
TRBV11-2,.,.,TRBJ2-1,CASSLEPGRNEQFF,TGTGCCAGCAGCTTAGAGCCAGGGAGGAATGAGCAGTTCTTC
TRBV2,.,TRBD1,TRBJ1-1,CASSPPGTGTTEAFF,TGTGCCAGCAGCCCCCCCGGGACAGGGACAACTGAAGCTTTCTTT
TRBV19,.,TRBD2,TRBJ2-3,CASSRGLAGTDTQYF,TGTGCCAGTAGCCGAGGACTAGCGGGCACAGATACGCAGTATTTT
TRBV5-1,.,TRBD2,TRBJ2-3,CASSLGPLAGSTDTQYF,TGCGCCAGCAGCTTGGGGCCACTAGCGGGGAGCACAGATACGCAGTATTTT
TRBV7-2,.,TRBD2,TRBJ2-5,CASSPSWLAGVKTQYF,TGTGCCAGCAGCCCCTCGTGGCTAGCGGGAGTAAAGACCCAGTACTTC
TRBV5-6,.,TRBD1,TRBJ1-5,CASSLFATGAGNQPQHF,TGTGCCAGCAGCTTGTTCGCGACAGGGGCGGGCAATCAGCCCCAGCATTTT
TRBV6-5,.,.,TRBJ2-7,CASSYSPTSMVGEQYF,TGTGCCAGCAGTTACTCCCCAACTAGTATGGTAGGCGAGCAGTACTTC
TRBV5-1,.,.,TRBJ2-6,CASSIHPRTGTPDSGANVLTF,TGCGCCAGCAGCATACATCCTCGGACCGGGACACCAGACTCTGGGGCCAACGTCCTGACTTTC
TRBV5-1,.,.,TRBJ2-3,CASSLGGGGTDTQYF,TGCGCCAGCAGCTTGGGAGGGGGAGGCACAGATACGCAGTATTTT
TRBV5-4,few,TRBD2,TRBJ2-1,CASRIMVAGPNEQFF,TGTGCCAGCAGGATCATGGTAGCGGGACCTAATGAGCAGTTCTTC
TRBV7-3,.,TRBD2,TRBJ2-1,CASSLSGGSSYNEQFF,TGTGCCAGCAGCTTAAGCGGCGGGAGCTCCTACAATGAGCAGTTCTTC
TRBV28,.,.,TRBJ1-2,CASSPGVGYTF,TGTGCCAGCAGTCCCGGAGTTGGCTACACCTTC
TRBV6-2/TRBV6-3,.,TRBD1,TRBJ2-5,CASSYWDSKETQYF,TGTGCCAGCAGTTATTGGGACAGCAAAGAGACCCAGTACTTC
TRBV7-3,.,.,TRBJ2-2,CASSPASGELFF,TGTGCCAGCAGCCCAGCGTCCGGGGAGCTGTTTTTT
TRBV2,.,TRBD1,TRBJ2-7,CASRTGQGSFYEQYF,TGTGCCAGCAGGACGGGACAGGGATCCTTCTACGAGCAGTACTTC
TRBV6-5,.,TRBD1,TRBJ1-6,CATRAPGTGGRPLHF,TGTGCCACAAGAGCCCCCGGGACAGGGGGAAGACCCCTCCACTTT
TRBV5-4,.,TRBD1,TRBJ1-1,CASSPGTGRRRGTEAFF,TGTGCCAGCAGCCCCGGGACAGGAAGACGAAGAGGCACTGAAGCTTTCTTT
TRBV6-4,.,TRBD2,TRBJ2-1,CASSDPRTSGSNSYNEQFF,TGTGCCAGCAGTGACCCTCGGACTAGCGGGAGCAACTCCTACAATGAGCAGTTCTTC
TRBV30,.,TRBD2,TRBJ2-5,CAWIERGNQETQYF,TGTGCCTGGATAGAGCGGGGTAACCAAGAGACCCAGTACTTC
TRBV30,few,.,TRBJ1-5,CAWSYNQGSGNQPQHF,TGTGCCTGGAGTTACAATCAGGGAAGCGGCAATCAGCCCCAGCATTTT
TRBV5-1,.,TRBD2,TRBJ2-3,CASSSLADTDTQYF,TGCGCCAGCAGCTCTCTAGCGGACACAGATACGCAGTATTTT
TRBV29-1,few,.,TRBJ2-3,CSVLPADTQYF,TGCAGCGTTCTTCCAGCAGATACGCAGTATTTT
TRBV4-1,.,.,TRBJ2-7,CASSQAMGVTGLGYEQYF,TGCGCCAGCAGCCAGGCCATGGGGGTTACAGGGCTGGGCTACGAGCAGTACTTC